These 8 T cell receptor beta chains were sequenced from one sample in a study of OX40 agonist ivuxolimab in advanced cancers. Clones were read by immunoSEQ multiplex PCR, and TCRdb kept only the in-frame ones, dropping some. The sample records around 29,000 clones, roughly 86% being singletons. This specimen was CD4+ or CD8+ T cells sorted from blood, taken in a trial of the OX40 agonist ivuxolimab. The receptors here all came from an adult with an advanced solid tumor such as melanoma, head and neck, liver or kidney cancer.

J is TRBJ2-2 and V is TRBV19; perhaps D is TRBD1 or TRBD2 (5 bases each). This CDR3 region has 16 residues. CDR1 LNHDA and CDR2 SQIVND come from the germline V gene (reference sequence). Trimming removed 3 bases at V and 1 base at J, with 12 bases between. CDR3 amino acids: CASSMGVPMNTGELFF. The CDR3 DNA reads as TGTGCCAGTAGTATGGGGGTCCCAATGAACACCGGGGAGCTGTTTTTT.

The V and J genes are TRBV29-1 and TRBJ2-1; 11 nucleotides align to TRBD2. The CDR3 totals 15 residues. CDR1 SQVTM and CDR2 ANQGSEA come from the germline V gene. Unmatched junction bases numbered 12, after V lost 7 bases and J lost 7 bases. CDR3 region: CSASGIAGGPNEQFF. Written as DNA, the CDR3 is TGCAGCGCCTCGGGTATAGCGGGAGGGCCGAATGAGCAGTTCTTC.

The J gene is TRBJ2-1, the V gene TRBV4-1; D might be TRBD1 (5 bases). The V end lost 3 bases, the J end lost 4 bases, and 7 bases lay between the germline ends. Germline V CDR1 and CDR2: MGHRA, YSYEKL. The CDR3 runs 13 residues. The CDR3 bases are TGCGCCAGCAGCCACCCAGGGTACAATGAGCAGTTCTTC. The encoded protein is CASSHPGYNEQFF.

The CDR3 DNA reads TGTGCCAGCAGTTACGGGAGGGAGGGTAATGAAAAACTGTTTTTT. This codes for CASSYGREGNEKLFF. This chain joins TRBV6-6 and TRBJ1-4; D remains ambiguous. The CDR3 has 15 amino acids. V lost 2 bases and J lost 4, with 11 bases in between. Germline lookup yields CDR1 MNHNY and CDR2 SVGAGI (reference sequence).

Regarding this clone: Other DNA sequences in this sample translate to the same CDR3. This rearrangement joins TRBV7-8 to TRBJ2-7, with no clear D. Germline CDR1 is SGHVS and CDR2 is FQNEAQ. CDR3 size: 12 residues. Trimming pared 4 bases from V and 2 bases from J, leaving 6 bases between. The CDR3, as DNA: TGTGCCAGCAGCTCTCGGACCTACGAGCAGTACTTC. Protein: CASSSRTYEQYF.

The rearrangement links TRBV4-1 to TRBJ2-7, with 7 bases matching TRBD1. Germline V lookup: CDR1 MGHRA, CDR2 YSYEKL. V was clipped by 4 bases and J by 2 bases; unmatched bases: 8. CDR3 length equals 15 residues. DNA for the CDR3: TGCGCCAGCAGCCCAACCATGGACAGGACCTACGAGCAGTACTTC. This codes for CASSPTMDRTYEQYF.

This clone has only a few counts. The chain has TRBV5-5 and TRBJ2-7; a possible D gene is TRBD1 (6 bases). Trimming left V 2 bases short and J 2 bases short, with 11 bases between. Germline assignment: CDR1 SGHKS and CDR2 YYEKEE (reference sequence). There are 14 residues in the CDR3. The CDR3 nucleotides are TGTGCCAGCAGCTTTTGGGACAATACCTACGAGCAGTACTTC. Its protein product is CASSFWDNTYEQYF.

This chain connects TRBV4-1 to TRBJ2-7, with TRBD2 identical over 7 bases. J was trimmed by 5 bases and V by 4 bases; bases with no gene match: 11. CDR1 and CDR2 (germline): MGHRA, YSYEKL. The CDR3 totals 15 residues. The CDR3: CASSPGPRGGDEQYF. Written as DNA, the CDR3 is TGCGCCAGCAGCCCGGGGCCCCGGGGAGGGGACGAGCAGTACTTC.